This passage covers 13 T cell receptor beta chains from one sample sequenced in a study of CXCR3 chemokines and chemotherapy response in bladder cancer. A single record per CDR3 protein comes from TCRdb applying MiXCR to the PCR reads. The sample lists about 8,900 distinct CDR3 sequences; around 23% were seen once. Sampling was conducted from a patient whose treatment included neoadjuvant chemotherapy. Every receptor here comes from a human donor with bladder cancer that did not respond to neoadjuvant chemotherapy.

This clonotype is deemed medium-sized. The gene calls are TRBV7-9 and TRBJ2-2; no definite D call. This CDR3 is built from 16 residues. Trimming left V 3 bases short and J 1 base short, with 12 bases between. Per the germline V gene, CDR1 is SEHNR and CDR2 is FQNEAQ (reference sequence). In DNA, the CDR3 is TGTGCCAGCAGCTTTTGGCCAGTACTGAACACCGGGGAGCTGTTTTTT. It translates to CASSFWPVLNTGELFF.

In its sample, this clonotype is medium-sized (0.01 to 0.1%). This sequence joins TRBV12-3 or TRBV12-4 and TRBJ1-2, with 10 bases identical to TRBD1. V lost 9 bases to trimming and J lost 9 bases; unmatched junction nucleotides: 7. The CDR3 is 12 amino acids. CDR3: CASMDRGWSYTF. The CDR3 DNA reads TGTGCCAGTATGGACAGGGGGTGGAGCTACACCTTC.

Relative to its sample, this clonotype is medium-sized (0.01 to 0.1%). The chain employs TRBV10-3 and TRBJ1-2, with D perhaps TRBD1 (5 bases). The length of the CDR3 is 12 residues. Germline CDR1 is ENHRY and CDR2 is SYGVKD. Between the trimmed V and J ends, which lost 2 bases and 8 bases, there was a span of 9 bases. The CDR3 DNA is TGTGCCATCAGTGAGACGGGGGGAGGCTACACCTTC. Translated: CAISETGGGYTF.

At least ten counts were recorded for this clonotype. The CDR3 nucleotides read TGTGCCAGCTCATCAACAGGGAAGGTATCCTACGAGCAGTACTTC. Its translation: CASSSTGKVSYEQYF. The chain couples TRBV18 to TRBJ2-7; the D gene is possibly TRBD1 (6 bases). The CDR3 totals 15 residues. The germline V gene encodes CDR1 KGHSH and CDR2 LQKENI. Trimming removed 5 bases from V and 1 base from J, with 15 bases in between.

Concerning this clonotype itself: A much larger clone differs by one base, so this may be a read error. CDR3 amino acids: CSAREQGTSGNTIYF. Here the CDR3 DNA reads TGCAGTGCTAGAGAGCAGGGGACCTCTGGAAACACCATATATTTT. V and J are TRBV20-1 and TRBJ1-3; tentatively, D is TRBD1 (6 bases). Trimming removed 0 bases from V and 0 bases from J, with 9 bases in between. This CDR3 is 15 amino acids long. Germline loops: CDR1 DFQATT, CDR2 SNEGSKA (reference sequence).

The chain's CDR3 is CASRSGDIETQYF. The CDR3 DNA reads TGTGCCAGCCGTTCCGGGGACATAGAGACCCAGTACTTC. The chain employs TRBV2 and TRBJ2-5, with D tentatively TRBD1 (6 bases). The V end lost 8 bases, the J end lost 4 bases, and 14 bases lay between the germline ends. The CDR3 totals 13 residues. CDR1 SNHLY and CDR2 FYNNEI come from the germline V gene. The entire variable domain, with the rest obtained from reference TRBV2 and TRBJ2-5, is as follows: EPEVTQTPSHQVTQMGQEVILRCVPISNHLYFYWYRQILGQKVEFLVSFYNNEISEKSEIFDDQFSVERPDGSNFTLKIRSTKLEDSAMYFCASRSGDIETQYFGPGTRLLVL.

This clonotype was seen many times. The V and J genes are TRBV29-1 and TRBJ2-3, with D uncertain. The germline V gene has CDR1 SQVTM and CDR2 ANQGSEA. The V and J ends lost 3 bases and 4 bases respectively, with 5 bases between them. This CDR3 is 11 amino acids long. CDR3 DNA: TGCAGCGTTGAGGGCTCAGATACGCAGTATTTT. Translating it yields CSVEGSDTQYF.

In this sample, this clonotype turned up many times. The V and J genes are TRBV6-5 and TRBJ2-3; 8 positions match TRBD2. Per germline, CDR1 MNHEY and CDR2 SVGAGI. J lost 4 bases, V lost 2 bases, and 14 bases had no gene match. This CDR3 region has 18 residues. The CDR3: CASSYTRPGGGRSDTQYF. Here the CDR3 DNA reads TGTGCCAGCAGTTACACAAGGCCGGGGGGGGGCCGGTCAGATACGCAGTATTTT.

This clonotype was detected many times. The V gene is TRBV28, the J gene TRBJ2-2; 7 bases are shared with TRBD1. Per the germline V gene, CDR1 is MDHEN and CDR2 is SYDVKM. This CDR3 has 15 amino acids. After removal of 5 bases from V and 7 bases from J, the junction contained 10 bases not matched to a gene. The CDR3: CASSLSDRAGGELFF. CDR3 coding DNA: TGTGCCAGCAGTCTATCCGACAGGGCCGGCGGGGAGCTGTTTTTT.

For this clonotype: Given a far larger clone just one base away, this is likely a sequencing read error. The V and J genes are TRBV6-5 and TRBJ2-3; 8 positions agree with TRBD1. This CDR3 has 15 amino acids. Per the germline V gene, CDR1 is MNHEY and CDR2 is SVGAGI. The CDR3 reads CARSYRDRSTDTQYF. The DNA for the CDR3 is TGTGCCAGGAGTTACCGGGACAGGAGCACAGATACGCAGTATTTT.

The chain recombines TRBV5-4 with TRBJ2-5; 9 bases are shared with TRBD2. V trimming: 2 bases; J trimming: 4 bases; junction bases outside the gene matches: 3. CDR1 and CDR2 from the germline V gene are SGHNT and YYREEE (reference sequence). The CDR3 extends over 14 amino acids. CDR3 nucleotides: TGTGCCAGCAGCTTCGCGGGGGGGGTAGAGACCCAGTACTTC. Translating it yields CASSFAGGVETQYF.

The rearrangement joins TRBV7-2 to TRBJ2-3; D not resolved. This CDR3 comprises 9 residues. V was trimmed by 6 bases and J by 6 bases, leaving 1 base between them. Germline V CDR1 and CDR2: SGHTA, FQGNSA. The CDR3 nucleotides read TGTGCCAGCAGGGATACGCAGTATTTT. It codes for CASRDTQYF.

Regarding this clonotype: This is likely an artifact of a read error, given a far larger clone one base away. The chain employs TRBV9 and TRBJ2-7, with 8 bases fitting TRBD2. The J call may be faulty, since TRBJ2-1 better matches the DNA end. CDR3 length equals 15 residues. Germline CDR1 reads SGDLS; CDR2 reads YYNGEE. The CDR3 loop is CASSVEGSGVYVQFF. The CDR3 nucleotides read TGTGCCAGCAGCGTAGAGGGTAGCGGGGTATATGTGCAGTTCTTC.